A single sample is the source of the 15 T cell receptor beta chains below, sequenced in a study of cytomegalovirus exposure and HLA in healthy donors. Vbeta (60) and Jbeta (13) primers were used in the PCR. Here immunoSEQ multiplex PCR was the method, and the copy in TCRdb shows in-frame clones only, minus some. The sample gives hundreds of thousands of clones, approximately 80% of which show up once; about 1.4% is in the top ten. The sample taken for sequencing was PBMCs. Receptors originate from a girl aged 5 to 17 in good health and CMV-seronegative.

The gene calls are TRBV18 and TRBJ1-1, with 9 bases that match TRBD1. Germline V lookup: CDR1 KGHSH, CDR2 LQKENI. CDR3 length: 14 amino acids. V shed 4 bases, J shed 2 bases, and the junction held 2 bases outside the gene matches. CDR3 nucleotides: TGTGCCAGCTCACTGGACAGGGGCAACACTGAAGCTTTCTTT. Translation gives CASSLDRGNTEAFF.

This rearrangement joins TRBV4-2 to TRBJ1-2; 9 bases match TRBD1. V dropped 2 bases and J dropped 14; count of bases not matched to a gene: 9. The CDR3 sequence is 13 residues long. The germline V gene encodes CDR1 LGHNA and CDR2 YNFKEQ. The CDR3 sequence is CASSQPGQGYGTF. In DNA, the CDR3 is TGTGCCAGCAGCCAACCGGGACAGGGATATGGAACCTTC.

V gene TRBV5-6 combines with J gene TRBJ2-7; 11 positions match TRBD1. V shed 4 bases, J shed 5 bases, and the junction held 5 bases outside the gene matches. Germline V gene data show CDR1 as SGHDT and CDR2 as YYEEEE. CDR3 length equals 14 residues. CDR3 loop: CASSVDRGRNEQYF. CDR3 in DNA: TGTGCCAGCAGCGTGGACAGGGGGCGGAACGAGCAGTACTTC.

The chain has TRBV19 and TRBJ2-2; TRBD1 agrees at 10 bases. CDR3 length: 13 amino acids. CDR1 is LNHDA and CDR2 is SQIVND in the germline V gene (reference sequence). V was pared by 9 bases and J by 8 bases, with 6 bases of the junction left unmatched. The CDR3 spells CASRDRGRGELFF. CDR3 nucleotides: TGTGCCAGCCGGGACAGGGGTAGGGGGGAGCTGTTTTTT.

This clone was seen only once. The chain has TRBV10-3 and TRBJ2-7, with TRBD1 identical over 11 bases. The CDR3 runs 16 residues. V gave up 4 bases and J gave up 9 bases; unmatched junction bases: 14. Germline CDR1 and CDR2: ENHRY and SYGVKD. CDR3 in DNA: TGTGCCATCAGTGGCCTATCCGGGACAGGGGGGGGCGGGCAGTACTTC. Residues: CAISGLSGTGGGGQYF.

J is TRBJ1-6 and V is TRBV25-1; no reliable D call. This CDR3 region has 16 residues. Germline-derived CDR1 and CDR2 are MGHDK and SYGVNS. The V end lost 6 bases, the J end lost 14 bases, and 26 bases lay between the germline ends. The CDR3 is CASSDSLPGNFRALHF. In DNA form, the CDR3 reads TGTGCCAGCAGCGATTCTCTTCCCGGGAACTTTCGGGCCCTCCACTTT.

Of note for this clone: At one boundary the junction diverges from the germline segment, which might be a read error. Different DNA sequences within this sample yield the same CDR3. The genes are TRBV25-1 and TRBJ2-1; TRBD2 matches at 9 bases. The CDR3 loop spans 14 amino acids. CDR1 is MGHDK, CDR2 SYGVNS, per germline. The CDR3 sequence: CASRGLAGENEQFF. The CDR3 DNA sequence: TGCGCCAGCAGAGGGTTAGCGGGAGAGAATGAGCAGTTCTTC.

This sequence joins TRBV11-3 and TRBJ2-7; D may be TRBD1 (5 bases). Germline V lookup: CDR1 SGHNT, CDR2 YENEEA. The CDR3 sequence is 14 residues long. The ends were cut back, 4 bases at V and 3 bases at J, with 13 bases in the middle. This CDR3 reads CASSSNHDSYEQYF. The CDR3 region has the DNA TGTGCCAGCAGCTCAAACCATGACAGCTACGAGCAGTACTTC.

The J gene is TRBJ2-1, the V gene TRBV6-5; 7 positions agree with TRBD2. Germline V gives CDR1 MNHEY, CDR2 SVGAGI. CDR3 length: 14 residues. The V segment lost 2 bases and the J segment 4 bases; nucleotides outside the gene matches: 2. CDR3 sequence reads: CASSYGGGYNEQFF. In nucleotides, the CDR3 is TGTGCCAGCAGTTACGGGGGGGGGTACAATGAGCAGTTCTTC.

V usage is TRBV9 and J usage is TRBJ1-2; 11 nucleotides align to TRBD1. After removal of 4 bases from V and 3 bases from J, the junction contained 5 bases not matched to a gene. This CDR3 has 15 amino acids. Germline CDR1 SGDLS, CDR2 YYNGEE. CDR3 DNA: TGTGCCAGCAGCCCCCTGGGACAGGGGGACTATGGCTACACCTTC. Translated: CASSPLGQGDYGYTF. Combining the CDR3 with reference TRBV9 and TRBJ1-2 gives the whole variable domain DSGVTQTPKHLITATGQRVTLRCSPRSGDLSVYWYQQSLDQGLQFLIQYYNGEERAKGNILERFSAQQFPDLHSELNLSSLELGDSALYFCASSPLGQGDYGYTFGSGTRLTVV.

The genes are TRBV30 and TRBJ2-5, with D possibly TRBD1 on 5 matching bases. The CDR3 has 14 residues. V lost 0 bases and J 2 bases, leaving 10 bases between the germline ends. Germline V gene sequence: CDR1 GTSNPN, CDR2 SVGIG (reference sequence). In DNA form, the CDR3 reads TGTGCCTGGAGTGTTGACAGTCAGCAAGAGACCCAGTACTTC. Protein sequence: CAWSVDSQQETQYF.

The chain has TRBV4-1 and TRBJ2-3; 7 bases map to TRBD2. With 5 bases clipped from V and 3 bases from J, the junction kept 14 bases outside the gene matches. CDR1 is MGHRA and CDR2 is YSYEKL in the germline V gene. The CDR3 sequence is 17 residues long. The CDR3 protein is CASSAPQGAGLTDTQYF. The DNA for the CDR3 is TGCGCCAGCAGCGCACCTCAGGGAGCGGGGTTGACAGATACGCAGTATTTT.

Comment on this clone: Sequence at one end of the junction differs from germline and may be a read error. V is TRBV7-7 and J is TRBJ1-5; unclear D gene. Germline CDR1 reads SSHAT; CDR2 reads FNYEAQ (reference sequence). The CDR3 has 17 amino acids. As DNA, the CDR3 is TGTGCTAGCAGCTTAGTGGGGTTTTGGGAGGGCGGTATGCCCCAGCATTTT. Protein sequence: CASSLVGFWEGGMPQHF.

The chain combines TRBV2 with TRBJ2-6, with 8 bases that match TRBD1. J gave up 4 bases and V 5 bases, and 7 bases lay outside the gene matches. This CDR3 is built from 16 residues. The germline V gene encodes CDR1 SNHLY and CDR2 FYNNEI. CDR3 sequence: CASSPTDRVGANVLTF. DNA of the CDR3: TGTGCCAGCAGTCCCACGGACAGGGTCGGGGCCAACGTCCTGACTTTC.

This clone has just a few counts. The V and J genes are TRBV6-1 and TRBJ1-5; 7 bases are shared with TRBD1. The germline CDR1 and CDR2 sequences are MNHNS and SASEGT. The junction had 5 bases not matched to a gene; V was cut back by 4 bases and J by 2 bases. This CDR3 is built from 15 residues. CDR3 DNA sequence: TGTGCCAGCAGTGGGGGACAGAGTGGCAATCAGCCCCAGCATTTT. It is translated as CASSGGQSGNQPQHF.